A selection of T cell receptor beta chains follows, all from one sample in a study of T cell repertoires in cytomegalovirus infection. These receptors have no known antigen. TCRdb independently ran MiXCR on the reads; one entry per CDR3 protein. Of roughly 860,000 distinct CDR3 sequences in the sample, roughly 33% were seen once. The sample here was cultured CD8+ T cells from PBMCs, taken from culture after CMV antigen stimulation. These receptor sequences come from a human donor in good health (CMV status not recorded). Some clones in this sample may be carry-over from other donors' samples. The CDR3 runs from the conserved cysteine through the conserved F or W. The order of the fields is J gene, V gene, D gene, clone size, CDR3 DNA, CDR3 protein. A D gene is named only where the DNA matches it firmly. Clone size, where shown, is once, few, many, or a class for clones that have expanded.

j_call: TRBJ1-3; v_call: TRBV5-8; d_call: -; clone_size: -; cdr3_nt: TGTGCCAGCAGCTACGACGGACAGACGATGATTATTAACTCTGGAAACACCATATATTTT; cdr3_aa: CASSYDGQTMIINSGNTIYF
j_call: TRBJ2-1; v_call: TRBV2; d_call: -; clone_size: -; cdr3_nt: TGTGCCAGCAGTGGGGAAAGACTAGGGTCTGAAGAGCAGTTCTTC; cdr3_aa: CASSGERLGSEEQFF
j_call: TRBJ2-1; v_call: TRBV6-1; d_call: TRBD2; clone_size: -; cdr3_nt: TGTGCCAGCCGTAACCCTATCGGACTAGCGGGGAAACCGACCTACAATGAGCAGTTCTTC; cdr3_aa: CASRNPIGLAGKPTYNEQFF
j_call: TRBJ2-3; v_call: TRBV3-1; d_call: -; clone_size: -; cdr3_nt: TGTGCCAGCAGCCAAGCAAGTAGGGGAAGCACAGATACGCAGTATTTT; cdr3_aa: CASSQASRGSTDTQYF
j_call: TRBJ1-6; v_call: TRBV27; d_call: -; clone_size: -; cdr3_nt: TGTGCCAGCACCCCCGGGGTAATCTATAATTCACCCCTCCACTTT; cdr3_aa: CASTPGVIYNSPLHF
j_call: TRBJ2-3; v_call: TRBV5-1; d_call: -; clone_size: -; cdr3_nt: TGCGCCAGCAGCTTTGGGTATGGGGACACAGAAGGAGATACGCAGTATTTT; cdr3_aa: CASSFGYGDTEGDTQYF
j_call: TRBJ2-1; v_call: TRBV12-3/TRBV12-4; d_call: -; clone_size: -; cdr3_nt: TGTGCCAGCAGTCACTTAGGGGCTGGCAATGAGCAGTTCTTC; cdr3_aa: CASSHLGAGNEQFF
j_call: TRBJ1-1; v_call: TRBV7-6; d_call: -; clone_size: -; cdr3_nt: TGTGCCAGCAGCCTGTCTCTGGGAATGAACACTGAAGCTTTCTTT; cdr3_aa: CASSLSLGMNTEAFF
j_call: TRBJ2-5; v_call: TRBV2; d_call: TRBD1; clone_size: -; cdr3_nt: TGTGCCAGCGGACAGACAGGGCAACAAGAGACCCAGTACTTC; cdr3_aa: CASGQTGQQETQYF
j_call: TRBJ2-5; v_call: TRBV7-8; d_call: TRBD1; clone_size: -; cdr3_nt: TGTGCCAGCAGCCCCAGCCTTTGGACAGGGGGCTGGGAGACCCAGTACTTC; cdr3_aa: CASSPSLWTGGWETQYF
j_call: TRBJ1-6; v_call: TRBV7-3; d_call: -; clone_size: -; cdr3_nt: TGTGCCAGCAGCTTAAGGGTTCTATCCCTGTACTGGCGGCAGGGAAATTCACCCCTCCACTTT; cdr3_aa: CASSLRVLSLYWRQGNSPLHF
j_call: TRBJ2-2; v_call: TRBV7-4; d_call: -; clone_size: -; cdr3_nt: TGTGCCAGCAGCTTAGTTTCCGGGGGTAACACCGGGGAGCTGTTTTTT; cdr3_aa: CASSLVSGGNTGELFF
j_call: TRBJ2-5; v_call: TRBV6-5; d_call: -; clone_size: few; cdr3_nt: TGTGCCAGCAGTTACGGGCCGCGAGAGACCCAGTACTTC; cdr3_aa: CASSYGPRETQYF
j_call: TRBJ1-4; v_call: TRBV28; d_call: -; clone_size: -; cdr3_nt: TGTGCCAGCAGTTTATCCGGTGGGGTTGGTGAAAAACTGTTTTTT; cdr3_aa: CASSLSGGVGEKLFF
j_call: TRBJ2-7; v_call: TRBV13; d_call: TRBD2; clone_size: -; cdr3_nt: TGTGCCAGCAGCTCTACGACTAGCGGGGGGCGCTCCTACGAGCAGTACTTC; cdr3_aa: CASSSTTSGGRSYEQYF
j_call: TRBJ2-7; v_call: TRBV12-3/TRBV12-4; d_call: -; clone_size: -; cdr3_nt: TGTGCCAGCAGTTTGCCCGGGTTCGTTTTGGAGCAGTACTTC; cdr3_aa: CASSLPGFVLEQYF
j_call: TRBJ2-6; v_call: TRBV6-5; d_call: -; clone_size: few; cdr3_nt: TGTGCCAGCAGTTACCCGGGACACGGCAACGTCCTGACTTTC; cdr3_aa: CASSYPGHGNVLTF
j_call: TRBJ1-1; v_call: TRBV7-4; d_call: -; clone_size: -; cdr3_nt: TGTGCCAGCAGCTTAGATAAGGGGACTGAAGCTTTCTTT; cdr3_aa: CASSLDKGTEAFF
j_call: TRBJ1-6; v_call: TRBV6-4; d_call: TRBD1; clone_size: -; cdr3_nt: TGTGCCAGCAGTGCGACTTCCGGGACAGCGAATTCACCCCTCCACTTT; cdr3_aa: CASSATSGTANSPLHF
j_call: TRBJ2-4; v_call: TRBV6-2/TRBV6-3; d_call: TRBD1; clone_size: -; cdr3_nt: TGTGCCAGCAACTCTCCGACCGGGACAGGTGACTTCATAGCCAAAAACATTCAGTACTTC; cdr3_aa: CASNSPTGTGDFIAKNIQYF
j_call: TRBJ2-1; v_call: TRBV28; d_call: TRBD1; clone_size: few; cdr3_nt: TGTGCCAGCAGTTTTTGGACAGGGGGGCAAGACAATGAGCAGTTCTTC; cdr3_aa: CASSFWTGGQDNEQFF
j_call: TRBJ1-1; v_call: TRBV27; d_call: -; clone_size: few; cdr3_nt: TGTGCCAGCACCACCTGGGGGGCGAACACTGAAGCTTTCTTT; cdr3_aa: CASTTWGANTEAFF
j_call: TRBJ1-6; v_call: TRBV27; d_call: TRBD1; clone_size: -; cdr3_nt: TGTGCCAGCAGTTTACGCGGGACAGGGTTTTATAATTCACCCCTCCACTTT; cdr3_aa: CASSLRGTGFYNSPLHF
j_call: TRBJ1-5; v_call: TRBV12-3/TRBV12-4; d_call: -; clone_size: many; cdr3_nt: TGTGCCAGCAGCCCTAAGGGTTCCAATCAGCCCCAGCATTTT; cdr3_aa: CASSPKGSNQPQHF
j_call: TRBJ2-1; v_call: TRBV5-6; d_call: TRBD1; clone_size: few; cdr3_nt: TGTGCCAGCAGTCCTGACAGGGAAGGGCCCTACAATGAGCAGTTCTTC; cdr3_aa: CASSPDREGPYNEQFF
j_call: TRBJ1-5; v_call: TRBV19; d_call: -; clone_size: -; cdr3_nt: TGTGCCAGTAGTCGCACCAGCAATCAGCCCCAGCATTTT; cdr3_aa: CASSRTSNQPQHF
j_call: TRBJ2-1; v_call: TRBV7-6; d_call: -; clone_size: many; cdr3_nt: TGTGCCAGCAGCGTCCGGTCCGTAGCGGAAATGAACAATGAGCAGTTCTTC; cdr3_aa: CASSVRSVAEMNNEQFF
j_call: TRBJ2-1; v_call: TRBV27; d_call: TRBD2; clone_size: few; cdr3_nt: TGTGCCAGCACCTCACTAGCGGGGGGGCAGGGTGAGCAGTTCTTC; cdr3_aa: CASTSLAGGQGEQFF
j_call: TRBJ1-3; v_call: TRBV12-3/TRBV12-4; d_call: -; clone_size: few; cdr3_nt: TGTGCCAGCAGTAAGGGGACGGGCGGAAACACCATATATTTT; cdr3_aa: CASSKGTGGNTIYF
j_call: TRBJ2-3; v_call: TRBV12-3/TRBV12-4; d_call: -; clone_size: many; cdr3_nt: TGTGCCAGCAGCTTGGTTTCGTCTAGCACAGATACGCAGTATTTT; cdr3_aa: CASSLVSSSTDTQYF
j_call: TRBJ2-2; v_call: TRBV6-6; d_call: -; clone_size: few; cdr3_nt: TGTGCCAGCACCCTTGGCCGTGAGCTGTTTTTT; cdr3_aa: CASTLGRELFF
j_call: TRBJ2-7; v_call: TRBV14; d_call: -; clone_size: -; cdr3_nt: TGTGCCAGCAGCCAAGAAAATTTTGCTAGTCGAAGCTACGAGCAGTACTTC; cdr3_aa: CASSQENFASRSYEQYF
j_call: TRBJ2-7; v_call: TRBV7-2; d_call: TRBD2; clone_size: few; cdr3_nt: TGTGCCAGCAGCTTAGTTGGCGGCGTTTTTTTAGCGGGGGCCCAAAGCTACGAGCAGTACTTC; cdr3_aa: CASSLVGGVFLAGAQSYEQYF
j_call: TRBJ1-4; v_call: TRBV7-1; d_call: -; clone_size: -; cdr3_nt: TGTGCCAGCAGCTCCAGCCCCCAGGGGAGAGACGAAAAACTGTTTTTT; cdr3_aa: CASSSSPQGRDEKLFF
j_call: TRBJ1-1; v_call: TRBV6-5; d_call: -; clone_size: -; cdr3_nt: TGTGCCAGCAGTTACAGAGTTTTGAACACTGAAGCTTTCTTT; cdr3_aa: CASSYRVLNTEAFF
j_call: TRBJ1-6; v_call: TRBV19; d_call: TRBD1; clone_size: -; cdr3_nt: TGTGCCAGTAGTACTATAGACAGGGTCGGTGACTCACCCCTCCACTTT; cdr3_aa: CASSTIDRVGDSPLHF
j_call: TRBJ2-1; v_call: TRBV5-6; d_call: TRBD1; clone_size: few; cdr3_nt: TGTGCCAGCAGCTTGTATCGGACAGGTTACAATGAGCAGTTCTTC; cdr3_aa: CASSLYRTGYNEQFF
j_call: TRBJ1-2; v_call: TRBV5-4; d_call: TRBD1; clone_size: -; cdr3_nt: TGTGCCAGCAGTGGACAGGCCGAACCCACGGGGGTCTATGACTACACCTTC; cdr3_aa: CASSGQAEPTGVYDYTF
j_call: TRBJ2-2; v_call: TRBV11-2; d_call: -; clone_size: -; cdr3_nt: TGTGCCAGCCTTTGGGGCGGGGAGCTGTTTTTT; cdr3_aa: CASLWGGELFF
j_call: TRBJ2-7; v_call: TRBV29-1; d_call: TRBD2; clone_size: -; cdr3_nt: TGCAGCGTTGTCTGGACTAGAGGCTACGAGCAGTACTTC; cdr3_aa: CSVVWTRGYEQYF
j_call: TRBJ2-1; v_call: TRBV5-5; d_call: -; clone_size: -; cdr3_nt: TGTGCCAGCAGCCTCTACGGAGAGGTATACAATGAGCAGTTCTTC; cdr3_aa: CASSLYGEVYNEQFF
j_call: TRBJ1-3; v_call: TRBV6-8; d_call: -; clone_size: -; cdr3_nt: TGTGCCAACAGTTATGGGGGAAGTGGAAACACCATATATTTT; cdr3_aa: CANSYGGSGNTIYF